This TCR beta chain was recorded in a study of blood T cell repertoires in COVID-19. For the study at large: Acute-phase and convalescent COVID-19 samples originated in the United States, Italy and Spain. PBMCs, B-cell-depleted T cells, or T cells were the source of the cDNA or gDNA that made up the material.

Original data processing: Quantification of nucleated cells was approximated via reference gene primer amplification. The method was immunoSEQ multiplex PCR; TCRdb's version includes in-frame clones alone and lacks a portion of them. V and J calls and clone size are those listed in that table; D and trimming were worked out from the DNA. In the table there are 270,000 or so clones, more than 85% of which are singletons. The V gene's germline CDR1 is SNHLY and CDR2 FYNNEI. Trimming removed 3 bases at V and 6 bases at J, with 20 bases between. The CDR3 sequence is 16 residues long. Sequences were obtained from peripheral blood. The sequence derives from a man between 40 and 49 years old with acute or convalescent COVID-19. V usage is TRBV2 and J usage is TRBJ1-1, with D possibly matching TRBD1 (6 bases). The CDR3: CASSDNVGAGAPEAFF. The CDR3 coding sequence is TGTGCCAGCAGTGATAACGTGGGCGCGGGGGCCCCTGAAGCTTTCTTT.